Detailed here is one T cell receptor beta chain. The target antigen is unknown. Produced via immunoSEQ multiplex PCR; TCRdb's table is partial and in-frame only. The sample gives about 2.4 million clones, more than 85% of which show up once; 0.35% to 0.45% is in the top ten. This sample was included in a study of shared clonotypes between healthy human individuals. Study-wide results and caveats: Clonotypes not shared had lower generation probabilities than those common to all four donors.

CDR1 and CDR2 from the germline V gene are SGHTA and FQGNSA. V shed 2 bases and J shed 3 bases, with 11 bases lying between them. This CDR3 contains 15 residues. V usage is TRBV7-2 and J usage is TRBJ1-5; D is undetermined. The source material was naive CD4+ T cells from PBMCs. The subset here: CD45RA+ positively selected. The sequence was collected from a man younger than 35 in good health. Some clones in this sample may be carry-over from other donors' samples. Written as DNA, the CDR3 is TGTGCCAGCAGCTTAAGGCCAGGCGTCAATCAGCCCCAGCATTTT. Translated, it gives CASSLRPGVNQPQHF.